This T cell receptor beta chain was recorded in a study of T-cell reconstitution after alpha-beta-depleted transplantation in children. Whole-study findings and limits: There were reportedly several hundred expanded graft clones from which alpha-beta T cells came about two months after transplant. Newly generated T cells supplied most T-cell counts and diversity one year post-transplant. High day-60 TCRbeta diversity in some patients came from surviving recipient T cells and thymic progenitors.

Comments on this clonotype: Its target is unknown.

Trimming shortened V by 7 bases and J by 1 base, and 19 bases separated the two germline ends. The CDR3 length is 16 residues. CDR1 and CDR2 from the germline V gene are MNHEY and SMNVEV (reference sequence). During its preparation, the TCRbeta library received unique molecular identifiers. One entry per CDR3 protein results from TCRdb running MiXCR on the PCR reads. The sample records about 870,000 distinct CDR3 sequences, approximately 15% being singletons. The source was PBMCs, mostly from graft donor cells, collected 360 days after TCRalphabeta/CD19-depleted stem cell transplant. This chain connects TRBV27 to TRBJ1-1, with D maybe TRBD1 (5 bases). This TCR came from a male patient younger than 18 who had a stem cell transplant for acute lymphoblastic leukemia, so the T cells may come from the graft donor. The CDR3 region is CASMVRWGRWNTEAFF. Written as DNA, the CDR3 is TGTGCCAGCATGGTCCGTTGGGGCAGGTGGAACACTGAAGCTTTCTTT.